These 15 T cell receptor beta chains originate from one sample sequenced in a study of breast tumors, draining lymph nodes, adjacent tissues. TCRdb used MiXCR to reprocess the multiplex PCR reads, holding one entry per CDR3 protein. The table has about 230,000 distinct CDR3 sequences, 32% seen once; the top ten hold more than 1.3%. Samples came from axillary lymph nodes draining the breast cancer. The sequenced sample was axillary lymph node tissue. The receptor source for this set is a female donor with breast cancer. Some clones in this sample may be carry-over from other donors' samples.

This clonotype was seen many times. The CDR3 DNA follows: TGTGCCAGCAGTGAAGGTTGGGCGACAGGGGACTATGGCTACACCTTC. This translates into CASSEGWATGDYGYTF. V is TRBV2 and J is TRBJ1-2; 8 bases are a match to TRBD1. There are 16 residues in the CDR3. In germline, CDR1 is SNHLY, CDR2 FYNNEI. The trim removed 1 base at V and 3 bases at J, leaving 7 bases unmatched.

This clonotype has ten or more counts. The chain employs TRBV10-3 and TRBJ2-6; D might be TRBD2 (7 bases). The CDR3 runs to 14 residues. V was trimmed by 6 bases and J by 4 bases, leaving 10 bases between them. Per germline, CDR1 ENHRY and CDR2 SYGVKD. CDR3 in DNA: TGTGCCATCAGCGAGGGGGGGGGGGCCAACGTCCTGACTTTC. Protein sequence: CAISEGGGANVLTF.

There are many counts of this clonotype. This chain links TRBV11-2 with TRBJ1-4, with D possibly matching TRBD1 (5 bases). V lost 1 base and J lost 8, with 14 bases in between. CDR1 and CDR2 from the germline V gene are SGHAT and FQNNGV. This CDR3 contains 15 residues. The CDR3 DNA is TGTGCCAGCAGCTTAGGGCAGGGAGAGGAGGAAAAACTGTTTTTT. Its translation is CASSLGQGEEEKLFF.

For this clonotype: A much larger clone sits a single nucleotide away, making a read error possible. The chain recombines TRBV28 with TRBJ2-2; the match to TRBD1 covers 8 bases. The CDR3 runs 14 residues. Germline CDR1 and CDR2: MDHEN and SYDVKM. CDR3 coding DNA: TGTGCCAGCAGGGGACAGGTGTCCACCAGGGAGCTGTTTTTT. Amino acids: CASRGQVSTRELFF.

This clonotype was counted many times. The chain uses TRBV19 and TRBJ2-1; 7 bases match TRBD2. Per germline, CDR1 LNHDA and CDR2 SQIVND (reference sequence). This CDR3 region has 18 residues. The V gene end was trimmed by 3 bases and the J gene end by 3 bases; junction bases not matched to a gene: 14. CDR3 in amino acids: CASSIGLRPSGGYNEQFF. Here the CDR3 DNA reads TGTGCCAGTAGTATTGGTCTCCGGCCTAGCGGAGGCTACAATGAGCAGTTCTTC.

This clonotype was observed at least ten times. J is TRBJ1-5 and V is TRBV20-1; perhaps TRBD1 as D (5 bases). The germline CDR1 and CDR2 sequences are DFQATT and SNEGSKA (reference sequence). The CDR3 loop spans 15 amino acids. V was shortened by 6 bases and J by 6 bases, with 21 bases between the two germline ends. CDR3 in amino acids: CSARARVRGIQPQHF. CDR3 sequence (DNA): TGCAGTGCCCGAGCCAGGGTTCGGGGGATTCAGCCCCAGCATTTT.

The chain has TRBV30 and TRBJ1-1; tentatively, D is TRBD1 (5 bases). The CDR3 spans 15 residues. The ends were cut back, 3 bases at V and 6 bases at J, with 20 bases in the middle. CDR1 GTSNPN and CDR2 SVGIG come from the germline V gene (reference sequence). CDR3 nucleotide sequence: TGTGCCTGGAGATCCTCGGGACTCTTCATGGCTGAAGCTTTCTTT. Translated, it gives CAWRSSGLFMAEAFF.

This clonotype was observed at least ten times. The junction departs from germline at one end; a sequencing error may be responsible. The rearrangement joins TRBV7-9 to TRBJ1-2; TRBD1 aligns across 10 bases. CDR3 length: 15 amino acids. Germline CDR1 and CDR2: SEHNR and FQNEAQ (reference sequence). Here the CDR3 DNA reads TGTGCCAGCAGGCCGACAGGGGGCGCGGGAAATGGCTACCCCTTC. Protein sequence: CASRPTGGAGNGYPF.

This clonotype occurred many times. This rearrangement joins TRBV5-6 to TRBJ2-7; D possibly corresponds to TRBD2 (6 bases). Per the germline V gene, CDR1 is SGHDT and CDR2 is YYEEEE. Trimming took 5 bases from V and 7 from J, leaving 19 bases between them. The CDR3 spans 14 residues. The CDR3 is CASSPGTLWEEQYF. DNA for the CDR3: TGTGCCAGCAGTCCCGGGACTCTATGGGAGGAGCAGTACTTC.

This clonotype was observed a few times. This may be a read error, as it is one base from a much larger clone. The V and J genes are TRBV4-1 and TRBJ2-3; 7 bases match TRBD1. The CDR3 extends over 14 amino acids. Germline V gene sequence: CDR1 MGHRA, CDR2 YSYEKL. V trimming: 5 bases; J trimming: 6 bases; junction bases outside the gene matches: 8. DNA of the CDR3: TGCGCCAGCAGCGAGGGACAGCCTCAGGATACGCAGTATTTT. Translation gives CASSEGQPQDTQYF.

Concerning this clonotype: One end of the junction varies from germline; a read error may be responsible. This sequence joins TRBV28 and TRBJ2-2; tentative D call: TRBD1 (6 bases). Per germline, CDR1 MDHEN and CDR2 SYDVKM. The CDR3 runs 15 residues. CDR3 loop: CAGSPHLPGAGELFF. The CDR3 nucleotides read TGTGCCGGCAGTCCTCATCTCCCAGGGGCCGGGGAGCTGTTTTTT.

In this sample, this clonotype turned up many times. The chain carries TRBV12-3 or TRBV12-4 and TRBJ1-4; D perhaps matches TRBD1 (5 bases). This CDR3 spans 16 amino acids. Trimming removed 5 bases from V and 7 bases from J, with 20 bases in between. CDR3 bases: TGTGCCAGCAGTACTAACGCCCAGGGACTTAGTGAAAAACTGTTTTTT. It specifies CASSTNAQGLSEKLFF.

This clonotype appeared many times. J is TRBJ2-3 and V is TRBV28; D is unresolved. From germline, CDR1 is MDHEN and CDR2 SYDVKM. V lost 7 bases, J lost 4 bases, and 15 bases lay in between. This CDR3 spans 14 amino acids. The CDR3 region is CASNPIGVSDTQYF. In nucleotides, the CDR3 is TGTGCCAGCAACCCCATTGGGGTCTCAGATACGCAGTATTTT.

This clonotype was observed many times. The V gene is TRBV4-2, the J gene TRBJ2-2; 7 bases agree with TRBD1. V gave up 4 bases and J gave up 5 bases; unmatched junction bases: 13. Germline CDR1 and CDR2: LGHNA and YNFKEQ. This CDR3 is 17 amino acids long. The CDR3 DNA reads TGTGCCAGCAGCCGCGAGACAGGGAAGAGTATTACCGGGGAGCTGTTTTTT. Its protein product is CASSRETGKSITGELFF.

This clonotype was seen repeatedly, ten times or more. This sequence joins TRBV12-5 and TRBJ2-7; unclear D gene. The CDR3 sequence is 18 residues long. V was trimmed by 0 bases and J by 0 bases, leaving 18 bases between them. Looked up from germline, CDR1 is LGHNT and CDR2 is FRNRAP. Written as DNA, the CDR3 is TGTGCTAGTGGTTTGGTTCTCCATCACAGAGTTTCCTCCTACGAGCAGTACTTC. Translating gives CASGLVLHHRVSSYEQYF.